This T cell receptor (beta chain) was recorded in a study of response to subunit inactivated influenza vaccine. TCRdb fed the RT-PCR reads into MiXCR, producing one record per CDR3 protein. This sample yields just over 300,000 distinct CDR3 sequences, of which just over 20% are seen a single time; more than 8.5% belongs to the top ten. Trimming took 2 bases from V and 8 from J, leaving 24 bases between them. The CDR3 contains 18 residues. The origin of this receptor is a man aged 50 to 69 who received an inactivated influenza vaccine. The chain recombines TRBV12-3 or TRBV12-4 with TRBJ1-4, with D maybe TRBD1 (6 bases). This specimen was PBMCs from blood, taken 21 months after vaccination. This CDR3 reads CASSLRGGGALEEEKLFF. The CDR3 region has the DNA TGTGCCAGCAGTTTAAGGGGGGGAGGGGCGCTGGAGGAGGAAAAACTGTTTTTT.